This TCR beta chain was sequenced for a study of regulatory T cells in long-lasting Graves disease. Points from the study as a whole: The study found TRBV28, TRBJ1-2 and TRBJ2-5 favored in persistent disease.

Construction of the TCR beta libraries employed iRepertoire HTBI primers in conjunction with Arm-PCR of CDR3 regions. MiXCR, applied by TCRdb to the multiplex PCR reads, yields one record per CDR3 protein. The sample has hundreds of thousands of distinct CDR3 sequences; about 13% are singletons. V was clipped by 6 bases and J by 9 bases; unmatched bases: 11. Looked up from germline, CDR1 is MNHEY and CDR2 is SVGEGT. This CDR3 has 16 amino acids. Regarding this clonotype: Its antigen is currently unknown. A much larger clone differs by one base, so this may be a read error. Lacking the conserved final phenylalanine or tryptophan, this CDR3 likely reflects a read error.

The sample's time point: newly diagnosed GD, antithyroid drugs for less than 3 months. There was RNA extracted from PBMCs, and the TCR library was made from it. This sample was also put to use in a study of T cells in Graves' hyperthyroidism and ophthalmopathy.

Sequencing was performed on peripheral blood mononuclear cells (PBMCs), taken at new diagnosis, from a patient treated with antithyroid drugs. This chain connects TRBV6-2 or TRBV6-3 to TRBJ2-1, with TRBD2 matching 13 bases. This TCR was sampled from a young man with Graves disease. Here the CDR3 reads CASRVQLAGGQGEQFL. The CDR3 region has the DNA TGTGCCAGCAGGGTACAACTAGCGGGAGGGCAGGGTGAGCAGTTCCTC.